The next 20 T cell receptor beta chains were all read from a single sample in a study of monozygotic twins with inflammatory bowel disease. One entry per CDR3 protein, without DNA, is what TCRdb gives after re-calling the 5' RACE reads. This sample's table has fewer than 550,000 distinct CDR3 sequences. The sequenced sample was blood. Receptor source: a human donor with ulcerative colitis or Crohn's disease, or a healthy co-twin of an affected twin (not recorded which).

The V gene is TRBV7-9, the J gene TRBJ2-5; no DNA is available, so the TRBD1 call from TCRdb remains unchecked. This CDR3 contains 14 residues. Per germline, CDR1 SEHNR and CDR2 FQNEAQ (reference sequence). CDR3 in amino acids: CASSLGQGTETQYF.

The gene calls are TRBV5-4 and TRBJ2-2; with no DNA, the TCRdb D assignment of TRBD2 cannot be verified. The CDR3 is 13 amino acids. CDR1 is SGHNT and CDR2 is YYREEE in the germline V gene (reference sequence). CDR3 amino acids: CASSPAGRGELFF.

The rearrangement uses TRBV20-1 and TRBJ2-1; TCRdb's assignment of TRBD2 cannot be checked, as there is no DNA. CDR1 and CDR2 from the germline V gene are DFQATT and SNEGSKA (reference sequence). This CDR3 has 16 amino acids. Here the CDR3 reads CSARGPFSFDRNEQFF.

The chain uses TRBV5-1 and TRBJ1-1; checking the TCRdb D call of TRBD1 is not possible without DNA. Germline V lookup: CDR1 SGHRS, CDR2 YFSETQ. This CDR3 spans 14 amino acids. CDR3 in amino acids: CASSPSTPGAEAFF.

The chain recombines TRBV12-3 or TRBV12-4 with TRBJ1-3. The CDR3 runs to 15 residues. CDR3 protein: CASSLRVSSGNTIYF.

This chain joins TRBV6-5 and TRBJ2-2; TCRdb's assignment of TRBD1 cannot be checked, as there is no DNA. Germline V gives CDR1 MNHEY, CDR2 SVGAGI. CDR3 size: 13 residues. CDR3 sequence: CASHRPGTGELFF.

The rearrangement links TRBV2 to TRBJ2-7; TCRdb's assignment of TRBD1 cannot be checked, as there is no DNA. The CDR3 covers 12 residues. CDR1 SNHLY and CDR2 FYNNEI come from the germline V gene. CDR3 sequence reads: CASRWGQYEQYF.

The genes are TRBV11-1 and TRBJ2-7; TCRdb gives TRBD2 as the D gene, but with no DNA this cannot be confirmed. Per germline, CDR1 SGHAT and CDR2 FQDESV (reference sequence). There are 18 residues in the CDR3. CDR3 sequence reads: CASSDPGLAGGVSYEQYF.

This sequence joins TRBV6-5 and TRBJ1-1. This CDR3 region has 15 residues. Germline V lookup: CDR1 MNHEY, CDR2 SVGAGI. CDR3: CASSYSGRKNTEAFF.

The CDR3 spells CASSLGPASSSYEQYF. The chain employs TRBV28 and TRBJ2-7. CDR1 is MDHEN and CDR2 is SYDVKM in the germline V gene. The CDR3 totals 16 residues.

The gene calls are TRBV12-5 and TRBJ1-5; TCRdb's assignment of TRBD1 cannot be checked, as there is no DNA. Germline CDR1 and CDR2: LGHNT and FRNRAP. The CDR3 is 20 amino acids. CDR3 loop: CASASLGGGQPFIHNQPQHF.

The chain carries TRBV11-2 and TRBJ2-2; checking the TCRdb D call of TRBD1 is not possible without DNA. CDR1 is SGHAT, CDR2 FQNNGV, per germline. The CDR3 is made up of 16 amino acids. The CDR3 loop is CASSSCGTGQTGELFF.

This rearrangement joins TRBV7-3 to TRBJ2-1; TCRdb proposes TRBD2, but this gene call is untestable without DNA. CDR1 is SGHTA and CDR2 is FQGTGA in the germline V gene. The CDR3 sequence is 19 residues long. CDR3 amino acids: CASSLWGTSGGATYNEQFF. Looking up the rest from reference TRBV7-3 and TRBJ2-1 gives the full variable domain: GAGVSQTPSNKVTEKGKYVELRCDPISGHTALYWYRQSLGQGPEFLIYFQGTGAADDSGLPNDRFFAVRPEGSVSTLKIQRTERGDSAVYLCASSLWGTSGGATYNEQFFGPGTRLTVL.

V and J are TRBV14 and TRBJ2-4; TCRdb returns TRBD2, unconfirmable since there is no DNA. CDR1 and CDR2 from the germline V gene are SGHDN and FVKESK. This CDR3 has 12 amino acids. This CDR3 is CASSQTRNIQYF.

The chain combines TRBV6-1 with TRBJ1-1; TCRdb reports TRBD1, a call that lacks DNA to check it against. The length of the CDR3 is 18 residues. CDR1 is MNHNS and CDR2 is SASEGT in the germline V gene. The CDR3 is CASSEARGLGHISTEAFF.

The chain links TRBV24-1 to TRBJ2-1. The CDR3 loop spans 17 amino acids. Germline V gives CDR1 KGHDR, CDR2 SFDVKD. This CDR3 is CATSDRTFASSYNEQFF.

The V and J genes are TRBV7-3 and TRBJ2-1; TCRdb names TRBD1, which stays unverified in the absence of DNA. The CDR3 consists of 14 residues. The germline gives CDR1 SGHTA, CDR2 FQGTGA. The CDR3 region is CASSFETPPAEQFF.

The chain joins TRBV12-3 or TRBV12-4 to TRBJ2-5; TCRdb calls TRBD1, which cannot be checked without DNA. This CDR3 is 13 amino acids long. The CDR3 reads CASSRGVRETQYF.

V gene TRBV6-5 combines with J gene TRBJ2-1; TCRdb designates TRBD1, a call that cannot be tested without DNA. CDR3 length equals 11 residues. Germline CDR1 is MNHEY and CDR2 is SVGAGI. This chain's CDR3 is CASKDNQEQFF.

J is TRBJ1-2 and V is TRBV7-2. The germline CDR1 and CDR2 sequences are SGHTA and FQGNSA. The CDR3 contains 14 residues. The CDR3 here is CASSRGQARDGYTF. The whole variable domain, filled in from reference TRBV7-2 and TRBJ1-2, reads GAGVSQSPSNKVTEKGKDVELRCDPISGHTALYWYRQSLGQGLEFLIYFQGNSAPDKSGLPSDRFSAERTGGSVSTLTIQRTQQEDSAVYLCASSRGQARDGYTFGSGTRLTVV.